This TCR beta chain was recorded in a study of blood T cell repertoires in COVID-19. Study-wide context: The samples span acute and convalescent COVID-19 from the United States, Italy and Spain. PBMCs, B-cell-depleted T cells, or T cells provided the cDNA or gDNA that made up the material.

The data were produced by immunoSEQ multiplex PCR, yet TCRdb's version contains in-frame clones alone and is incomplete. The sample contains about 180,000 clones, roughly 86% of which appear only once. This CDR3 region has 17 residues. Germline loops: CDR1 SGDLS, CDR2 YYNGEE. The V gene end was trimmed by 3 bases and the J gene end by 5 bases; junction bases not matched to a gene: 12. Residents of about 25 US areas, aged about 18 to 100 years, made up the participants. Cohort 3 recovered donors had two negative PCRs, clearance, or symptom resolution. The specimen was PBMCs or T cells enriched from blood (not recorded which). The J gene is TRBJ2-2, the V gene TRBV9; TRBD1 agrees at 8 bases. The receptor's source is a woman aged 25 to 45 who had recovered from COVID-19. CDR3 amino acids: CASSAGSQGAMTGELFF. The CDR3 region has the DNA TGTGCCAGCAGCGCAGGTAGCCAGGGGGCTATGACCGGGGAGCTGTTTTTT.